The entry below describes one TCR beta chain. This sample stems from a study of blood T cell repertoires in COVID-19. At the level of the study: The United States, Italy and Spain were the sources of the acute and convalescent COVID-19 samples. Sources were T cells, B-cell-depleted T cells, or PBMCs; the material itself was cDNA or gDNA.

It was during active infection that Seattle patients were enrolled and then longitudinally followed. The junction had 12 bases not matched to a gene; V was cut back by 4 bases and J by 5 bases. CDR1 is MNHNY, CDR2 SVGAGI, per germline (reference sequence). CDR3 length: 16 residues. The protocol was immunoSEQ multiplex PCR, while the TCRdb copy is restricted to in-frame clones and leaves out a portion. The sample yields fewer than 250,000 clones, roughly 90% seen once. Sequencing used peripheral blood. The origin of this receptor is a man in his 60s with COVID-19, enrolled during active disease. The rearrangement joins TRBV6-6 to TRBJ2-7; 9 positions agree with TRBD1. The DNA of the CDR3 is TGTGCCAGCAGTTTCGGCACCGGGACAGGGAGAGACGAGCAGTACTTC. Amino acid sequence: CASSFGTGTGRDEQYF.